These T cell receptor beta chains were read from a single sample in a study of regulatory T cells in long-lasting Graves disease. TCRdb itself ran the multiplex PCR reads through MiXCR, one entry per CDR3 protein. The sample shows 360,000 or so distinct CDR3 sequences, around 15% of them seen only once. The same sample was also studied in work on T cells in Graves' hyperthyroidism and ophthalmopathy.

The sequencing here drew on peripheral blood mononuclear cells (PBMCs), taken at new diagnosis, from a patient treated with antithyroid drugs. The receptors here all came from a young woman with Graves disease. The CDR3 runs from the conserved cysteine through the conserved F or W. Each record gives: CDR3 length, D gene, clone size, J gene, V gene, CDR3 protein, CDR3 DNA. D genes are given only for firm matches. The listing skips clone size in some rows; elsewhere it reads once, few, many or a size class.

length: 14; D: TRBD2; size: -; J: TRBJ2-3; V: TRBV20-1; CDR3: CSAPPLAGGDTQYF; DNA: TGCAGTGCTCCCCCCCTAGCGGGAGGGGATACGCAGTATTTT
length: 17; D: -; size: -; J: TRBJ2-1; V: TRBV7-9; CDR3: CASSLGPGLTTNYEQFF; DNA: TGTGCCAGCAGCTTAGGCCCTGGTTTAACGACTAACTATGAGCAGTTCTTC
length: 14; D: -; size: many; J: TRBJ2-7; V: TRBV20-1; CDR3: CSAETDQTHYEQYF; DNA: TGCAGTGCTGAAACGGACCAGACCCACTACGAGCAGTACTTC
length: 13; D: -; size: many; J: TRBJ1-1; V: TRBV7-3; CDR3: CASSPGGWPEAFF; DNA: TGTGCCAGCAGCCCGGGTGGGTGGCCTGAAGCTTTCTTT
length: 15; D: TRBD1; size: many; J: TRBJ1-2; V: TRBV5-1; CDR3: CASSLRAGGVNGYTF; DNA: TGCGCCAGCAGCTTGCGGGCAGGGGGCGTCAATGGCTACACCTTC
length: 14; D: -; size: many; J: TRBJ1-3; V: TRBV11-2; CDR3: CASSLGASGNTIYF; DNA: TGTGCCAGCAGCTTGGGGGCGTCTGGAAACACCATATATTTT
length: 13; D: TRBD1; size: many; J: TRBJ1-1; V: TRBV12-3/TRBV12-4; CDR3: CASTLDRGTEAFF; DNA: TGTGCCAGCACTTTGGACAGGGGCACTGAAGCTTTCTTT
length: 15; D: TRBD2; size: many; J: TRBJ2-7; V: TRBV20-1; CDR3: CSASAGTSVFGEQYF; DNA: TGCAGTGCTAGCGCCGGGACTAGCGTCTTCGGCGAGCAGTACTTC
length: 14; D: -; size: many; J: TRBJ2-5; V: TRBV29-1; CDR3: CSVLWGLGNETQYF; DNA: TGCAGCGTTCTATGGGGTTTAGGGAACGAGACCCAGTACTTC
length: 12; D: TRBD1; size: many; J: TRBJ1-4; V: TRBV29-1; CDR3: CSVRTGPEKLFF; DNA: TGCAGCGTACGGACAGGGCCGGAAAAACTGTTTTTT